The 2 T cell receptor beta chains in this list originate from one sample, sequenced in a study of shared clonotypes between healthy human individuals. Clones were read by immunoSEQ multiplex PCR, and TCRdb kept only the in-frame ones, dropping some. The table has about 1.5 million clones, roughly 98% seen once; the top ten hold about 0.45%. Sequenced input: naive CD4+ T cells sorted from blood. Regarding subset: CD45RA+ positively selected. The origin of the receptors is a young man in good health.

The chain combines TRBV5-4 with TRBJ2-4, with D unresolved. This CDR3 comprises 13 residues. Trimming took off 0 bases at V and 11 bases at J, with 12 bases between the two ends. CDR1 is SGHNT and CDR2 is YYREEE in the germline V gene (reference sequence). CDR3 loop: CASSLEQPGVQYF. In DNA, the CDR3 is TGTGCCAGCAGCTTGGAACAGCCTGGCGTTCAGTACTTC.

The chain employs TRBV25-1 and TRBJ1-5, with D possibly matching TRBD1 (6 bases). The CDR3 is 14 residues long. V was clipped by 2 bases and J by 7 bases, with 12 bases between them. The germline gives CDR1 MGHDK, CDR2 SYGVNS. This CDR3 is CASSENRVFQPQHF. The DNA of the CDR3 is TGTGCCAGCAGTGAAAACAGGGTTTTCCAGCCCCAGCATTTT.